This TCR beta chain was identified during a study of CD4+ T cells in melanoma. After removal of 5 bases from V and 11 bases from J, the junction contained 7 bases not matched to a gene. The CDR3 loop spans 14 amino acids. In germline, CDR1 is KGHSH, CDR2 LQKENI. The protocol was immunoSEQ multiplex PCR, while the TCRdb copy is restricted to in-frame clones and leaves out a portion. The sample records 13,000 to 15,000 clones, roughly 72% being singletons. This clone was detected a few times. The sample comprised cells from a culture (not recorded whether cultured in vitro). This TCR came from a human donor with melanoma. J is TRBJ1-6 and V is TRBV18; 9 nucleotides align to TRBD1. The CDR3 DNA reads TGTGCCAGCTCAGGGACAGGGATGAGGGCACCCCTCCACTTT. It specifies CASSGTGMRAPLHF.